A selection of T cell receptor beta chains follows, all from one sample in a study of molecular identifiers for immune sequencing clone quantification. MiXCR, run by TCRdb on the PCR reads, gives a single entry per CDR3 protein. The profile shows about 510,000 distinct CDR3 sequences, around 23% of them singletons. Sequencing input: naive CD8+ T cells from blood, with Jurkat cell RNA spiked in. These receptors came from a human donor in good health. Some libraries in this study had Jurkat cell RNA spiked in. Each CDR3 is given with its conserved first and last residue. A D gene is named only where the DNA matches it firmly. Clone size appears in some rows only: once, few, many, or a class for an expanded clone.

J | D | size | V | CDR3 | DNA
TRBJ1-1 | NA | many | TRBV30 | CAWSVEENTEAFF | TGTGCCTGGAGTGTTGAGGAGAACACTGAAGCTTTCTTT
TRBJ2-3 | TRBD2 | many | TRBV10-2 | CASSPGSGVPDTQYF | TGCGCCAGCTCCCCCGGAAGCGGGGTACCAGATACGCAGTATTTT
TRBJ2-5 | TRBD2 | few | TRBV7-8 | CASRLSGTETQYF | TGTGCCAGCAGGCTCAGCGGGACAGAGACCCAGTACTTC
TRBJ2-1 | NA | NA | TRBV2 | CASSESTGGNEQFF | TGTGCCAGCAGTGAATCGACCGGGGGCAATGAGCAGTTCTTC
TRBJ2-7 | NA | many | TRBV27 | CASSPRLGEQYF | TGTGCCAGCAGTCCAAGGTTAGGCGAGCAGTACTTC
TRBJ2-1 | NA | few | TRBV6-1 | CASTSWMGYNEQFF | TGTGCCAGCACAAGTTGGATGGGGTACAATGAGCAGTTCTTC
TRBJ2-3 | TRBD1 | NA | TRBV6-5 | CASKSQGAADTQYF | TGTGCCAGCAAATCACAGGGGGCGGCAGATACGCAGTATTTT
TRBJ2-3 | NA | many | TRBV6-5 | CASSGGPASYDTQYF | TGTGCCAGCAGTGGGGGGCCGGCTAGCTACGATACGCAGTATTTT
TRBJ2-7 | NA | few | TRBV20-1 | CSARRQGEQYF | TGCAGTGCTAGGCGCCAGGGCGAGCAGTACTTC
TRBJ2-3 | NA | many | TRBV7-2 | CASSLARGGAGGPQDTQYF | TGTGCCAGCAGCTTAGCCCGAGGGGGCGCGGGGGGACCTCAGGATACGCAGTATTTT
TRBJ2-3 | NA | NA | TRBV27 | CASSPHLPDTQYF | TGTGCCAGCAGTCCCCATCTGCCAGATACGCAGTATTTT
TRBJ2-7 | NA | many | TRBV4-2 | CASRGVLSYEQYF | TGTGCCAGCAGGGGGGTACTCTCCTACGAGCAGTACTTC
TRBJ2-7 | NA | many | TRBV4-3 | CASSQAQGGEQYF | TGCGCCAGCAGCCAAGCTCAGGGGGGCGAGCAGTACTTC
TRBJ2-1 | TRBD2 | NA | TRBV29-1 | CSVEPGLVPNEQFF | TGCAGCGTTGAACCGGGACTAGTTCCCAATGAGCAGTTCTTC
TRBJ1-2 | NA | few | TRBV29-1 | CSVGVSQGYGYTF | TGCAGCGTTGGAGTTTCCCAGGGTTATGGCTACACCTTC
TRBJ2-2 | TRBD2 | few | TRBV20-1 | CSARVGGNGELFF | TGCAGTGCTAGAGTCGGGGGGAACGGGGAGCTGTTTTTT
TRBJ1-1 | TRBD1 | many | TRBV5-1 | CASSLVARGKVVAFF | TGCGCCAGCAGCTTGGTTGCCAGGGGGAAGGTCGTAGCTTTCTTT
TRBJ2-6 | NA | few | TRBV27 | CASTQGFSGANVLTF | TGTGCCAGCACCCAGGGATTCTCTGGGGCCAACGTCCTGACTTTC
TRBJ2-7 | NA | many | TRBV20-1 | CSAVGTRYEQYF | TGCAGTGCCGTCGGCACCCGCTACGAGCAGTACTTC
TRBJ2-3 | NA | many | TRBV5-4 | CASSRLAVSGFNTDTQYF | TGTGCCAGCAGCCGTCTTGCGGTTAGCGGATTCAACACAGATACGCAGTATTTT
TRBJ2-3 | NA | NA | TRBV2 | CASRGPDTDTQYF | TGTGCCAGCCGGGGACCCGACACAGATACGCAGTATTTT
TRBJ2-3 | TRBD1 | many | TRBV5-1 | CASPRDRVTDTQYF | TGCGCCAGCCCCCGGGACAGGGTAACAGATACGCAGTATTTT
TRBJ2-1 | TRBD2 | many | TRBV12-3/TRBV12-4 | CASSLFGGDDEQFF | TGTGCCAGCAGTTTATTCGGGGGGGATGATGAGCAGTTCTTC
TRBJ1-2 | NA | NA | TRBV6-5 | CASSSDNRGYTF | TGTGCCAGCAGTTCCGACAACCGTGGCTACACCTTC
TRBJ2-3 | NA | NA | TRBV20-1 | CSARALGDWADTQYF | TGCAGTGCTAGAGCCCTCGGGGATTGGGCAGATACGCAGTATTTT
TRBJ2-3 | TRBD2 | many | TRBV28 | CASSLGGLTTDTQYF | TGTGCCAGCAGTTTAGGGGGACTAACTACAGATACGCAGTATTTT
TRBJ2-5 | NA | NA | TRBV7-6 | CASSSRMGRTETQYF | TGTGCCAGCAGCTCCCGTATGGGGCGGACAGAGACCCAGTACTTC
TRBJ2-5 | TRBD1 | many | TRBV27 | CASSFLGQGTETQYF | TGTGCCAGCAGTTTCTTGGGACAGGGGACAGAGACCCAGTACTTC
TRBJ2-5 | NA | NA | TRBV5-3 | CASSLPTSKETQYF | TGTGCCAGCAGCTTACCGACAAGCAAAGAGACCCAGTACTTC
TRBJ2-1 | TRBD2 | few | TRBV12-3/TRBV12-4 | CASTPSGLAGKQFF | TGTGCCAGCACCCCGAGCGGGCTAGCGGGGAAGCAGTTCTTC
TRBJ2-5 | NA | NA | TRBV12-3/TRBV12-4 | CASSDGTAQETQYF | TGTGCCAGCAGCGACGGGACTGCACAAGAGACCCAGTACTTC